This T cell receptor (beta chain) was found in a study of response to subunit inactivated influenza vaccine. Findings and limits, study-wide: T cells newly recruited by each seasonal influenza vaccination are few, the authors suggested.

For this clonotype: The antigen remains undetermined.

Each CDR3 protein is one row after TCRdb ran MiXCR on the RT-PCR reads. The sample has hundreds of thousands of distinct CDR3 sequences; less than 20% are singletons. The sequences come from PBMCs from blood, collected 4 to 6 days after vaccination. This TCR was sampled from a man aged 50-59 years who received an inactivated influenza vaccine.

CDR3 loop: CSVLGLRRGEQFF. The CDR3 DNA is TGCAGCGTTTTGGGCTTGCGGAGGGGTGAGCAGTTCTTC. The chain joins TRBV29-1 to TRBJ2-1; D is possibly TRBD2 (6 bases). There are 13 residues in the CDR3. The germline gives CDR1 SQVTM, CDR2 ANQGSEA. The V gene lost 5 bases and the J gene lost 9 bases, with 17 bases spanning the gap.